These T cell receptor beta chains were read from a single sample in a study of Graves' ophthalmopathy and Graves' hyperthyroidism. TCRdb redid the calling of the multiplex PCR reads with MiXCR, one entry per CDR3 protein. The data hold around 600,000 distinct CDR3 sequences, with about 40% observed a single time. The sequenced sample consisted of peripheral blood. These receptors all stem from an adult man with Graves' ophthalmopathy. CDR3s include the opening cysteine and the closing phenylalanine or tryptophan. D genes are given only for firm matches. Size tells how often a clone was seen (once, few, many) or the class of an expanded clone, and some rows leave it out.

cdr3_nt: TGTGCTAGCAGCCGGGACAGACACTACGAGCAGTACTTC; cdr3_aa: CASSRDRHYEQYF; d_call: TRBD1; clone_size: many; v_call: TRBV7-7; j_call: TRBJ2-7
cdr3_nt: TGTGCCAGCAGCGGCCGGGACAGTTATTCAGAGACCCAGTACTTC; cdr3_aa: CASSGRDSYSETQYF; d_call: TRBD1; clone_size: NA; v_call: TRBV9; j_call: TRBJ2-5
cdr3_nt: TGCAGTGCCATGTATCCGGGACTAGCGGTACAAGAGACCCAGTACTTC; cdr3_aa: CSAMYPGLAVQETQYF; d_call: TRBD2; clone_size: NA; v_call: TRBV20-1; j_call: TRBJ2-5
cdr3_nt: TGTGCCAGCAGCGTGCGTGGCGACCGCACAGATACGCAGTATTTT; cdr3_aa: CASSVRGDRTDTQYF; d_call: NA; clone_size: NA; v_call: TRBV9; j_call: TRBJ2-3
cdr3_nt: TGCGCCAGCAGCTTAAGGTCGGGACAGCCCTACGGGCAGTACTTC; cdr3_aa: CASSLRSGQPYGQYF; d_call: TRBD1; clone_size: NA; v_call: TRBV4-1; j_call: TRBJ2-7
cdr3_nt: TGTGCCAGCAGCCCAAACGGGGACCCTGGAAACACCATATATTTT; cdr3_aa: CASSPNGDPGNTIYF; d_call: NA; clone_size: NA; v_call: TRBV7-2; j_call: TRBJ1-3
cdr3_nt: TGCAGTGCTACAAGCGTGAGAGGGGGCTTAAACGAGCAGTACTTC; cdr3_aa: CSATSVRGGLNEQYF; d_call: TRBD1; clone_size: many; v_call: TRBV20-1; j_call: TRBJ2-7
cdr3_nt: TGTGCCAGCAGCTTAACGACAGCGGGGAACACAGATACGCAGTATTTT; cdr3_aa: CASSLTTAGNTDTQYF; d_call: TRBD2; clone_size: NA; v_call: TRBV7-9; j_call: TRBJ2-3
cdr3_nt: TGCAGTGCTATAGTGGTGCAGGGTGGAGAAAGACTGTTTTTT; cdr3_aa: CSAIVVQGGERLFF; d_call: NA; clone_size: once; v_call: TRBV20-1; j_call: TRBJ1-4
cdr3_nt: TGTGCCAGCAGCCAAGTGTCAGGAGCTATCTATGGCTACACCTTC; cdr3_aa: CASSQVSGAIYGYTF; d_call: NA; clone_size: NA; v_call: TRBV14; j_call: TRBJ1-2
cdr3_nt: TGCGCCAGCAGTGAGAGGGCCGCGGGTTCACCCCTCCACTTT; cdr3_aa: CASSERAAGSPLHF; d_call: NA; clone_size: many; v_call: TRBV10-2; j_call: TRBJ1-6
cdr3_nt: TGTGCCAGCTCACCATCGGGCAGGGATTCGCGCTACACCTTC; cdr3_aa: CASSPSGRDSRYTF; d_call: NA; clone_size: NA; v_call: TRBV25-1; j_call: TRBJ1-2
cdr3_nt: TGTGCCAGCAGCCGCCGTGGGCTGAACACCGGGGAGCTGTTTTTT; cdr3_aa: CASSRRGLNTGELFF; d_call: NA; clone_size: NA; v_call: TRBV7-9; j_call: TRBJ2-2
cdr3_nt: TGCGCCAGCAGCCACTTGGACTCTAGGAATTCACCCCTCCACTTT; cdr3_aa: CASSHLDSRNSPLHF; d_call: NA; clone_size: many; v_call: TRBV4-1; j_call: TRBJ1-6
cdr3_nt: TGTGCTAGGCAGAGGAGGGGCGATATTCGAGCTTTCTTT; cdr3_aa: CARQRRGDIRAFF; d_call: NA; clone_size: NA; v_call: TRBV10-3; j_call: TRBJ1-1
cdr3_nt: TGCAGCGTTCAAGACAATGAGCAGTTCTTC; cdr3_aa: CSVQDNEQFF; d_call: NA; clone_size: NA; v_call: TRBV29-1; j_call: TRBJ2-1
cdr3_nt: TGTGCCAGCAAGCCCACGTCAGAACTCTCTGGAAACACCATATATTTT; cdr3_aa: CASKPTSELSGNTIYF; d_call: NA; clone_size: NA; v_call: TRBV5-5; j_call: TRBJ1-3
cdr3_nt: TGTGCCAGCAGTTTACGACAGGGAGGGGAAAAACTGTTTTTT; cdr3_aa: CASSLRQGGEKLFF; d_call: TRBD1; clone_size: many; v_call: TRBV5-5; j_call: TRBJ1-4
cdr3_nt: TGTGCCAGCAGTGAGATTACTCCGTATAATTCACCCCTCCACTTT; cdr3_aa: CASSEITPYNSPLHF; d_call: NA; clone_size: many; v_call: TRBV2; j_call: TRBJ1-6
cdr3_nt: TGTGCTAGCAGCTTAGGAGTACATCGCCAGCAAGAGACCCAGCATTTT; cdr3_aa: CASSLGVHRQQETQHF; d_call: NA; clone_size: NA; v_call: TRBV7-7; j_call: TRBJ1-5
cdr3_nt: TGTGCCAGCGGACCGGGACAGGGAGGTTACGAGCAGTACTTC; cdr3_aa: CASGPGQGGYEQYF; d_call: TRBD1; clone_size: many; v_call: TRBV25-1; j_call: TRBJ2-7
cdr3_nt: TGTGCCAGCAGCCCCCGACAGGGGGTTTCCTACGAGCAGTACTTC; cdr3_aa: CASSPRQGVSYEQYF; d_call: TRBD1; clone_size: NA; v_call: TRBV7-2; j_call: TRBJ2-7
cdr3_nt: TGTGCCACCAGCAGAGATACCTTCATAGCAGGGCAGTTCTTC; cdr3_aa: CATSRDTFIAGQFF; d_call: NA; clone_size: few; v_call: TRBV15; j_call: TRBJ2-1
cdr3_nt: TGTGCTAGAGTTTGGGGCAGGGGCAATCAGCCCCAGCATTTT; cdr3_aa: CARVWGRGNQPQHF; d_call: NA; clone_size: NA; v_call: TRBV25-1; j_call: TRBJ1-5
cdr3_nt: TGTGCCATCAGTGCCCGGACAGACTCCTACGAGCAGTACTTC; cdr3_aa: CAISARTDSYEQYF; d_call: NA; clone_size: NA; v_call: TRBV10-3; j_call: TRBJ2-7
cdr3_nt: TGTGCCAGCGGCCTCTACGTTGGTACTGAAGCTTTCTTT; cdr3_aa: CASGLYVGTEAFF; d_call: NA; clone_size: many; v_call: TRBV12-3/TRBV12-4; j_call: TRBJ1-1
cdr3_nt: TGTGCCACCAGTAGTTCGCGGACTAGCGGGGGGACGGAGACCCAGTACTTC; cdr3_aa: CATSSSRTSGGTETQYF; d_call: TRBD2; clone_size: NA; v_call: TRBV24-1; j_call: TRBJ2-5
cdr3_nt: TGTGCCAGCAGTTTAAGTGGGGCGCACACCGGGGAGCTGTTTTTT; cdr3_aa: CASSLSGAHTGELFF; d_call: NA; clone_size: NA; v_call: TRBV12-3/TRBV12-4; j_call: TRBJ2-2
cdr3_nt: TGTGCCACCAGCAGAGATATCGGGGCGGCGGGCACTGAAGCTTTCTTT; cdr3_aa: CATSRDIGAAGTEAFF; d_call: NA; clone_size: NA; v_call: TRBV15; j_call: TRBJ1-1
cdr3_nt: TGCAGCGTTCTTTCTAGCGGGGCTCAAGAGACCCAGTACTTC; cdr3_aa: CSVLSSGAQETQYF; d_call: TRBD2; clone_size: NA; v_call: TRBV29-1; j_call: TRBJ2-5
cdr3_nt: TGCAGTGCTAGCGGGACGCTAACTGGGCAGCCCCAGCATTTT; cdr3_aa: CSASGTLTGQPQHF; d_call: NA; clone_size: many; v_call: TRBV20-1; j_call: TRBJ1-5
cdr3_nt: TGCAGCGTTCGTTCAGGGGGAGGGCCCTACGAGCAGTACTTC; cdr3_aa: CSVRSGGGPYEQYF; d_call: NA; clone_size: NA; v_call: TRBV29-1; j_call: TRBJ2-7
cdr3_nt: TGTGCCAGCAGTTTAAACCCAAGTGGGAGGGACGACCATAGATTCTATGGCTACACCTTC; cdr3_aa: CASSLNPSGRDDHRFYGYTF; d_call: NA; clone_size: NA; v_call: TRBV2; j_call: TRBJ1-2
cdr3_nt: TGCGCCAACAGCCCGGGACAGTCGAAGTTCTACGAGCAGTACTTC; cdr3_aa: CANSPGQSKFYEQYF; d_call: TRBD1; clone_size: NA; v_call: TRBV4-3; j_call: TRBJ2-7
cdr3_nt: TGTGCTAGGGACAGGTCAGGGGGAAACACCATATATTTT; cdr3_aa: CARDRSGGNTIYF; d_call: TRBD1; clone_size: few; v_call: TRBV2; j_call: TRBJ1-3
cdr3_nt: TGCGCCAGCAGCCAACCGGGACGACCGAATTCACCCCTCCACTTT; cdr3_aa: CASSQPGRPNSPLHF; d_call: NA; clone_size: NA; v_call: TRBV4-3; j_call: TRBJ1-6
cdr3_nt: TGTGCCAGCAGCTTGAACGGACGGGAAAAGCCCCAGCATTTT; cdr3_aa: CASSLNGREKPQHF; d_call: NA; clone_size: many; v_call: TRBV5-8; j_call: TRBJ1-5
cdr3_nt: TGCAGTGCTAGAGATTTCCAGGGGGCAAACACTGAAGCTTTCTTT; cdr3_aa: CSARDFQGANTEAFF; d_call: TRBD1; clone_size: NA; v_call: TRBV20-1; j_call: TRBJ1-1
cdr3_nt: TGCGCCAGCAGACCTGGACAGGCCAACCCTGAAAAACTGTTTTTT; cdr3_aa: CASRPGQANPEKLFF; d_call: TRBD1; clone_size: NA; v_call: TRBV19; j_call: TRBJ1-4
cdr3_nt: TGTGCCAGCAGTTCGGGACAGGAGCCCAATCAGCCCCGGCATTTT; cdr3_aa: CASSSGQEPNQPRHF; d_call: TRBD1; clone_size: NA; v_call: TRBV12-3/TRBV12-4; j_call: TRBJ1-5
cdr3_nt: TGTGCCAGCAGGAAGGGACAGTTAGGGCCCGGGGAGCTGTTTTTT; cdr3_aa: CASRKGQLGPGELFF; d_call: TRBD1; clone_size: few; v_call: TRBV5-6; j_call: TRBJ2-2
cdr3_nt: TGTGCCAGCACCGCGGGGAGCGGGCTAGGGGGAGAGACCCAGTACTTC; cdr3_aa: CASTAGSGLGGETQYF; d_call: NA; clone_size: few; v_call: TRBV12-3/TRBV12-4; j_call: TRBJ2-5
cdr3_nt: TGTGCCAGCAGCTTAGGGCTCCTTCAGCCCCAGCATTTT; cdr3_aa: CASSLGLLQPQHF; d_call: NA; clone_size: many; v_call: TRBV7-2; j_call: TRBJ1-5
cdr3_nt: TGTGCCAGCAGTGAAAGGAATACCTACGAGCAGTACTTC; cdr3_aa: CASSERNTYEQYF; d_call: NA; clone_size: many; v_call: TRBV12-3/TRBV12-4; j_call: TRBJ2-7
cdr3_nt: TGTGCCAGCAGCTTACAGGGCCTCTATAATTCACCCCTCCACTTT; cdr3_aa: CASSLQGLYNSPLHF; d_call: NA; clone_size: many; v_call: TRBV5-4; j_call: TRBJ1-6
cdr3_nt: TGTGCCAGCAGGGGGGACAGCTCTGGGGCCAACGTCCTGACTTTC; cdr3_aa: CASRGDSSGANVLTF; d_call: TRBD1; clone_size: NA; v_call: TRBV7-9; j_call: TRBJ2-6
cdr3_nt: TGTGCCAGCAGCCAAGAAGGTCGGAACTATGGCTGCACCTTC; cdr3_aa: CASSQEGRNYGCTF; d_call: NA; clone_size: NA; v_call: TRBV3-1; j_call: TRBJ1-2
cdr3_nt: TGTGCCAGCAGCCAAGACGCTAGGAACACTGAAGCTTTCTTT; cdr3_aa: CASSQDARNTEAFF; d_call: NA; clone_size: NA; v_call: TRBV7-9; j_call: TRBJ1-1
cdr3_nt: TGTGCCATCAGTTACCAGTCCGGTAATCAGCCCCAGCATTTT; cdr3_aa: CAISYQSGNQPQHF; d_call: NA; clone_size: once; v_call: TRBV10-3; j_call: TRBJ1-5
cdr3_nt: TGTGCCAGCAGTTACTCGAATCTGGGACCCTACGAGCAGTACTTC; cdr3_aa: CASSYSNLGPYEQYF; d_call: NA; clone_size: NA; v_call: TRBV6-5; j_call: TRBJ2-7
cdr3_nt: TGCAGTGCAGGCCTGAACACTGAAGCTTTCTTT; cdr3_aa: CSAGLNTEAFF; d_call: NA; clone_size: NA; v_call: TRBV20-1; j_call: TRBJ1-1
cdr3_nt: TGCGCCAGCAGTGTTCTGGCTAACTATGGCTACACCTTC; cdr3_aa: CASSVLANYGYTF; d_call: NA; clone_size: NA; v_call: TRBV10-2; j_call: TRBJ1-2
cdr3_nt: TGTGCCAGCAGGGGGCTTGGTTCACCCCTCCACTTT; cdr3_aa: CASRGLGSPLHF; d_call: NA; clone_size: NA; v_call: TRBV14; j_call: TRBJ1-6
cdr3_nt: TGTGCCAGCAGCTTTCTTTTCGGAACAGGGGGCTTAACTAATGAAAAACTGTTTTTT; cdr3_aa: CASSFLFGTGGLTNEKLFF; d_call: TRBD1; clone_size: NA; v_call: TRBV7-9; j_call: TRBJ1-4